This T cell receptor beta chain was sequenced in a study of CXCR3-negative and CXCR3-positive naive CD8 T cells. Study-level results: The study inferred TCR strength from TRB CDR3 properties and found comparable surface CD5 between naive subsets. When CXCR3-positive naive cells were set against CXCR3-negative naive cells, the former had more hydrophobic TRB CDR3s.

As to this clonotype: Antigen: not known.

CD45RO-CCR7+CD27+CD95- expression identified naive CD8+ T cells. This CDR3 contains 13 residues. In preparing the TRB cDNA libraries, 5' RACE with UMI labels was used. Following a re-call of the 5' RACE reads, TCRdb has one entry per CDR3 protein and lacks DNA. This sample's table reports approximately 89,000 distinct CDR3 sequences. The sequenced sample was naive CXCR3+ CD8+ T cells from blood. Specified subset: CD45RO-CCR7+CD27+CD95- naive CD8+ T cells expressing CXCR3 (TNR3+). This chain links TRBV12-3 or TRBV12-4 with TRBJ2-1; TCRdb picks TRBD1, but there is no DNA to check that call. The sequence came from a human donor in good health. Some clones in this sample may be carry-over from other donors' samples. CDR3 protein: CASSLPGYNEQFF.